This passage covers 27 T cell receptor beta chains from one sample sequenced in a study of T-cell memory formation after mild COVID-19. From the 5' RACE reads, TCRdb called clonotypes with MiXCR, one entry per CDR3 protein. Altogether about 14,000 distinct CDR3 sequences are present, approximately 19% being singletons, with the ten largest covering more than 40%. What was sequenced was PBMCs or a T cell subset sorted from them (not recorded which). These receptors all come from an adult woman who had mild COVID-19 (a few samples of this study predate the infection). Cell type and time point are not known.

This clonotype was seen at least ten times. The chain has TRBV27 and TRBJ2-7, with TRBD1 matching over 8 bases. Germline lookup yields CDR1 MNHEY and CDR2 SMNVEV (reference sequence). V trimming: 4 bases; J trimming: 0 bases; junction bases outside the gene matches: 2. The CDR3 is made up of 14 amino acids. CDR3 DNA sequence: TGTGCCAGCAGTTGGACAGGGAGCTCCTACGAGCAGTACTTC. This encodes CASSWTGSSYEQYF.

In its sample, this clonotype was seen many times. This chain links TRBV20-1 with TRBJ2-3; 14 bases match TRBD2. This CDR3 has 18 amino acids. Germline V gene sequence: CDR1 DFQATT, CDR2 SNEGSKA (reference sequence). V was clipped by 2 bases and J by 4 bases; unmatched bases: 11. The CDR3 loop is CSARPGLAGDWYADTQYF. The DNA of the CDR3 is TGCAGTGCTAGACCGGGACTAGCGGGAGACTGGTATGCAGATACGCAGTATTTT.

This clonotype appeared many times. The chain is built from TRBV14 and TRBJ1-2; no clear D gene. V lost 4 bases and J lost 6, with 12 bases in between. The germline V gene encodes CDR1 SGHDN and CDR2 FVKESK. The CDR3 has 13 amino acids. CDR3 amino acids: CASSLRSGDGYTF. In DNA form, the CDR3 reads TGTGCCAGCAGCCTCCGGTCTGGGGATGGCTACACCTTC.

This clonotype was counted ten times or more. V is TRBV7-2 and J is TRBJ1-5; D possibly corresponds to TRBD1 (5 bases). With 3 bases removed from V and 4 bases from J, the gap between germline ends came to 7 bases. Germline V lookup: CDR1 SGHTA, CDR2 FQGNSA. The CDR3 sequence is 13 residues long. CDR3 region: CASSFRVNQPQHF. The CDR3 coding sequence is TGTGCCAGCAGCTTCAGGGTAAATCAGCCCCAGCATTTT.

This clonotype has at least ten counts. This chain connects TRBV24-1 to TRBJ1-2; D call uncertain. The CDR3 runs to 14 residues. Germline V CDR1 and CDR2: KGHDR, SFDVKD. Trimming shortened V by 5 bases and J by 5 bases, and 14 bases separated the two germline ends. In DNA form, the CDR3 reads TGTGCCACCAGTGCCGCCGGGAGATTTTATGGCTACACCTTC. It encodes CATSAAGRFYGYTF.

This clonotype is medium-sized within its sample. The rearrangement uses TRBV20-1 and TRBJ2-7, with D perhaps TRBD1 (6 bases). The V end was cut by 5 bases, the J end by 0 bases, with 14 bases between. Germline lookup yields CDR1 DFQATT and CDR2 SNEGSKA (reference sequence). CDR3 length: 14 amino acids. Here the CDR3 reads CSAERDTNSYEQYF. In DNA, the CDR3 is TGCAGTGCTGAAAGGGACACAAACTCCTACGAGCAGTACTTC.

This clonotype came up many times. The chain employs TRBV6-5 and TRBJ2-1; D uncertain. The CDR3 runs 10 residues. Germline V gene lookup returns CDR1 MNHEY and CDR2 SVGAGI. Trimming shortened V by 6 bases and J by 11 bases, and 8 bases separated the two germline ends. Written as DNA, the CDR3 is TGTGCCAGCAGAGTCCCAAAGCAGTTCTTC. As protein: CASRVPKQFF.

Ten or more counts support this clonotype. This chain uses TRBV20-1 with TRBJ2-7; D not resolved. Germline-derived CDR1 and CDR2 are DFQATT and SNEGSKA (reference sequence). The CDR3 is 11 residues long. V lost 6 bases, J lost 6 bases, and 12 bases lay in between. CDR3 sequence reads: CSAHRFGEQYF. Here the CDR3 DNA reads TGCAGTGCCCATCGTTTTGGCGAGCAGTACTTC.

This clonotype has a count of ten or more. The chain joins TRBV7-9 to TRBJ2-5; 12 nucleotides agree with TRBD2. This CDR3 has 15 amino acids. Germline-derived CDR1 and CDR2 are SEHNR and FQNEAQ (reference sequence). Trimming took 4 bases from V and 2 from J; bases not matched to a gene: 2. The CDR3 region is CASSYGLAGQETQYF. DNA for the CDR3: TGTGCCAGCAGCTACGGACTAGCGGGACAAGAGACCCAGTACTTC.

In its sample, this clonotype was seen many times. This rearrangement joins TRBV5-4 to TRBJ2-7; D is unclear. The V and J ends lost 2 bases and 2 bases respectively, with 17 bases between them. Germline V gene sequence: CDR1 SGHNT, CDR2 YYREEE (reference sequence). The CDR3 runs 16 residues. The CDR3 nucleotides are TGTGCCAGCAGCTTTGGTGGTTTAGCCGAACCCTACGAGCAGTACTTC. This gives the protein CASSFGGLAEPYEQYF.

The V and J genes are TRBV7-3 and TRBJ2-3, with no clear D. The CDR3 is 14 amino acids. Germline CDR1 is SGHTA and CDR2 is FQGTGA. V lost 1 base and J lost 2, with 7 bases in between. The CDR3 spells CASSLIGPTDTQYF. The DNA for the CDR3 is TGTGCCAGCAGCTTAATAGGCCCCACAGATACGCAGTATTTT. Supplemented by reference TRBV7-3 and TRBJ2-3, the full variable domain reads GAGVSQTPSNKVTEKGKYVELRCDPISGHTALYWYRQSLGQGPEFLIYFQGTGAADDSGLPNDRFFAVRPEGSVSTLKIQRTERGDSAVYLCASSLIGPTDTQYFGPGTRLTVL.

This clonotype was picked up many times. CDR3: CASSFRFRPFTYEQYF. The CDR3 nucleotides read TGTGCCAGCAGCTTTCGTTTCAGGCCTTTTACCTACGAGCAGTACTTC. The genes are TRBV7-8 and TRBJ2-7; no definite D call. V lost 3 bases and J lost 2, with 17 bases in between. The germline V gene encodes CDR1 SGHVS and CDR2 FQNEAQ. The CDR3 sequence is 16 residues long. Full variable domain (outside the CDR3, taken from reference TRBV7-8 and TRBJ2-7): GAGVSQSPRYKVAKRGQDVALRCDPISGHVSLFWYQQALGQGPEFLTYFQNEAQLDKSGLPSDRFFAERPEGSVSTLKIQRTQQEDSAVYLCASSFRFRPFTYEQYFGPGTRLTVT.

The sample holds many counts of this clonotype. The chain employs TRBV11-2 and TRBJ1-3; D uncertain. This CDR3 region has 18 residues. The germline CDR1 and CDR2 sequences are SGHAT and FQNNGV. V was trimmed by 5 bases and J by 4 bases, leaving 24 bases between them. The CDR3 bases are TGTGCCAGCAGCCCTAGCCCTTACCCGGGTGGTTCGGGAAACACCATATATTTT. It is translated as CASSPSPYPGGSGNTIYF.

In its sample, this clonotype was seen many times. The V and J genes are TRBV4-1 and TRBJ1-5; unclear D gene. Germline V lookup: CDR1 MGHRA, CDR2 YSYEKL. The CDR3 is made up of 15 amino acids. Trimming took 4 bases from V and 4 from J, leaving 14 bases between them. The CDR3 spells CASSPEWEENQPQHF. Written as DNA, the CDR3 is TGCGCCAGCAGCCCTGAATGGGAGGAAAATCAGCCCCAGCATTTT.

This clonotype was picked up many times. The rearrangement uses TRBV5-4 and TRBJ2-7; 16 positions match TRBD2. CDR3 length: 18 residues. V dropped 3 bases and J dropped 2; count of bases not matched to a gene: 8. The V gene's germline CDR1 is SGHNT and CDR2 YYREEE (reference sequence). The CDR3 DNA reads as TGTGCCAGCAGCTGGTGGGGACTAGCGGGAGGGCCGCCCTACGAGCAGTACTTC. Its protein is CASSWWGLAGGPPYEQYF.

The sample holds many counts of this clonotype. The genes are TRBV12-3 or TRBV12-4 and TRBJ2-1; TRBD2 matches at 9 bases. This CDR3 contains 16 residues. Trimming cost V 3 bases and J 0 bases; bases outside gene matches: 3. CDR3 nucleotide sequence: TGTGCCAGCAGTTTTGGACTAGCGCCCTCCTACAATGAGCAGTTCTTC. This encodes CASSFGLAPSYNEQFF.

This clonotype was picked up many times. In nucleotides, the CDR3 is TGTGCCAGCAGCTCACCCTCGGGAAGGCTCGAGACAGATACGCAGTATTTT. It encodes CASSSPSGRLETDTQYF. The V call is TRBV5-4, the J call TRBJ2-3; TRBD2 might be the D (5 bases). CDR1 and CDR2 (germline): SGHNT, YYREEE (reference sequence). This CDR3 spans 17 amino acids. Trimming took off 3 bases at V and 3 bases at J, with 20 bases between the two ends.

By proportion, this clonotype is medium-sized. The rearrangement joins TRBV29-1 to TRBJ2-7; D possibly corresponds to TRBD2 (6 bases). V lost 3 bases and J 0 bases, leaving 15 bases between the germline ends. CDR1 is SQVTM and CDR2 is ANQGSEA in the germline V gene. This CDR3 is built from 15 residues. The CDR3 spells CSVDLPREPSYEQYF. The DNA of the CDR3 is TGCAGCGTTGATCTACCCCGGGAGCCCTCCTACGAGCAGTACTTC.

This clonotype was picked up many times. The rearrangement joins TRBV19 to TRBJ2-5; maybe TRBD1 (5 bases). The CDR3 runs 15 residues. V was cut by 3 bases and J by 5 bases, with 16 bases left in between. Germline V lookup: CDR1 LNHDA, CDR2 SQIVND (reference sequence). Here the CDR3 reads CASSIREGVRETQYF. As DNA, the CDR3 is TGTGCCAGTAGTATCCGAGAAGGGGTGAGGGAGACCCAGTACTTC.

This clonotype was found many times. This sequence joins TRBV3-1 and TRBJ2-2; perhaps TRBD2 as D (6 bases). Germline CDR1 and CDR2: LGHDT and YNNKEL (reference sequence). This CDR3 comprises 14 residues. Trimming shortened V by 1 base and J by 3 bases, and 6 bases separated the two germline ends. The CDR3 here is CASSQAGDTGELFF. CDR3 sequence (DNA): TGTGCCAGCAGCCAAGCGGGGGACACCGGGGAGCTGTTTTTT.

This clonotype was picked up many times. J is TRBJ2-2 and V is TRBV4-1, with a tentative D call TRBD2 (5 bases). This CDR3 is 15 amino acids long. Germline V gives CDR1 MGHRA, CDR2 YSYEKL. The V end was cut by 1 base, the J end by 7 bases, with 13 bases between. The CDR3 DNA follows: TGCGCCAGCAGCCAAGCCCTTATCGGGGTCGGGGAGCTGTTTTTT. It is translated as CASSQALIGVGELFF.

There are many counts of this clonotype. The genes are TRBV4-2 and TRBJ1-5; D is possibly TRBD1 (5 bases). This CDR3 is 14 amino acids long. Deletions cut 1 base from V and 2 bases from J, with 6 bases between. Germline lookup yields CDR1 LGHNA and CDR2 YNFKEQ. The CDR3 DNA sequence: TGTGCCAGCAGCCAAGCACAGGGCAATCAGCCCCAGCATTTT. Translating it yields CASSQAQGNQPQHF.

This clonotype was found many times. CDR3 nucleotides: TGTGCCAGCTCGGGCGGAATTACCTACGAGCAGTACTTC. It codes for CASSGGITYEQYF. The chain links TRBV6-1 to TRBJ2-7; no clear D. This CDR3 region has 13 residues. The germline CDR1 and CDR2 sequences are MNHNS and SASEGT. Trimming removed 8 bases at V and 2 bases at J, with 13 bases between.

The sample holds many counts of this clonotype. The rearrangement joins TRBV27 to TRBJ2-1; 9 bases agree with TRBD2. Germline CDR1 is MNHEY and CDR2 is SMNVEV (reference sequence). V lost 0 bases and J lost 7; bases outside the gene matches: 10. The CDR3 length is 17 residues. CDR3 amino acids: CASSLSWSSGRGNEQFF. In DNA, the CDR3 is TGTGCCAGCAGTTTATCTTGGAGTAGCGGGAGAGGGAATGAGCAGTTCTTC.

This sequence joins TRBV6-5 and TRBJ1-1; TRBD1 matches 9 bases. CDR3 length: 15 residues. The V and J ends lost 6 bases and 5 bases, in that order; junction bases with no gene match: 10. CDR1 and CDR2 from the germline V gene are MNHEY and SVGAGI. The CDR3 region has the DNA TGTGCCAGCAGCCGCACGGGACAGGGAGGAACTGAAGCTTTCTTT. Amino acid sequence: CASSRTGQGGTEAFF.

This clonotype was seen repeatedly, ten times or more. The chain couples TRBV20-1 to TRBJ1-2, with a weak D call TRBD1 (6 bases). The V end was cut by 2 bases, the J end by 4 bases, with 11 bases between. This CDR3 is built from 13 residues. The germline CDR1 and CDR2 sequences are DFQATT and SNEGSKA (reference sequence). The CDR3 DNA sequence: TGCAGTGCTAGACTGATGGACAGCTATGGCTACACCTTC. Encoded protein: CSARLMDSYGYTF.

This clonotype was detected many times. The rearrangement links TRBV27 to TRBJ2-7; 7 bases are shared with TRBD2. The CDR3 covers 13 residues. J gave up 3 bases and V 5 bases, and 4 bases lay outside the gene matches. Germline lookup yields CDR1 MNHEY and CDR2 SMNVEV (reference sequence). CDR3 sequence: CASSPGRVYEQYF. The CDR3 coding sequence is TGTGCCAGCAGTCCAGGGAGGGTCTACGAGCAGTACTTC.